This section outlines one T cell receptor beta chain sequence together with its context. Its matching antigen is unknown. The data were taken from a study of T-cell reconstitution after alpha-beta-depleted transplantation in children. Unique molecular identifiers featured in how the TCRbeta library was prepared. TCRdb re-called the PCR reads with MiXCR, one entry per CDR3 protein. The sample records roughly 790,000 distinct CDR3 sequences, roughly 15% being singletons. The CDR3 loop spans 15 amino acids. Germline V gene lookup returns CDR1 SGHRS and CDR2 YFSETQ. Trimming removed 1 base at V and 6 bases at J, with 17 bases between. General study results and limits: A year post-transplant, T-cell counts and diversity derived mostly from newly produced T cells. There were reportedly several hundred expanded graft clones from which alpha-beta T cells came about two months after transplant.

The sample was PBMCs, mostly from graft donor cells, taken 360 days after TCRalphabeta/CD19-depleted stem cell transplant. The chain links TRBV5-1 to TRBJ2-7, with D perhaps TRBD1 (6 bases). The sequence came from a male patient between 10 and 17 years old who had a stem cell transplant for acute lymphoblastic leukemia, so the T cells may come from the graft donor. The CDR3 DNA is TGCGCCAGCAGCTTGTGGACAGACCCTAAAGCCGAGCAGTACTTC. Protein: CASSLWTDPKAEQYF. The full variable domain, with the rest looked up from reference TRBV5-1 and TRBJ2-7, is KAGVTQTPRYLIKTRGQQVTLSCSPISGHRSVSWYQQTPGQGLQFLFEYFSETQRNKGNFPGRFSGRQFSNSRSEMNVSTLELGDSALYLCASSLWTDPKAEQYFGPGTRLTVT.